These 17 T cell receptor beta chains came from one sample sequenced in a study of OX40 agonist ivuxolimab in advanced cancers. Profiled with immunoSEQ multiplex PCR; TCRdb holds only in-frame clones, not every one. The sample consists of tens of thousands of clones, about 94% of them appearing once. The input for sequencing was CD4+ or CD8+ T cells sorted from blood, taken in a trial of the OX40 agonist ivuxolimab. These receptor sequences come from an adult with an advanced solid tumor such as melanoma, head and neck, liver or kidney cancer.

The chain has TRBV6-5 and TRBJ2-6, with unresolved D. In germline, CDR1 is MNHEY, CDR2 SVGAGI. The CDR3 length is 15 residues. The V gene lost 7 bases and the J gene lost 0 bases, with 10 bases spanning the gap. The CDR3 DNA follows: TGTGCCAGCACAGCAGGAATCTCTGGGGCCAACGTCCTGACTTTC. Residues: CASTAGISGANVLTF.

V gene TRBV6-1 combines with J gene TRBJ1-5, with D perhaps matching TRBD1 (5 bases). The CDR3 runs to 14 residues. The germline V gene has CDR1 MNHNS and CDR2 SASEGT. The V end lost 1 base, the J end lost 5 bases, and 9 bases lay between the germline ends. DNA for the CDR3: TGTGCCAGCAGTGAAGTCCGAGGGGATCAGCCCCAGCATTTT. It yields the protein CASSEVRGDQPQHF.

The V call is TRBV11-3, the J call TRBJ1-1; the D is unclear. The CDR3 contains 12 residues. CDR1 is SGHNT and CDR2 is YENEEA in the germline V gene. The V end lost 2 bases, the J end lost 7 bases, and 8 bases lay between the germline ends. The CDR3 DNA follows: TGTGCCAGCAGCTTATTAGATGGTGAAGCTTTCTTT. Protein sequence: CASSLLDGEAFF.

This chain links TRBV4-3 with TRBJ2-5, with unresolved D. The DNA end lines up better with TRBJ2-7; the J call may be wrong. Germline loops: CDR1 LGHNA, CDR2 YSLEER. The CDR3 consists of 15 residues. CDR3 loop: CASSQDRESSYEQYF. CDR3 DNA sequence: TGCGCCAGCAGCCAAGATAGAGAAAGCTCCTACGAGCAGTACTTC.

The chain has TRBV19 and TRBJ1-1, with D maybe TRBD1 (6 bases). This CDR3 is 14 amino acids long. Germline assignment: CDR1 LNHDA and CDR2 SQIVND (reference sequence). Trimming stripped 5 bases from V and 0 bases from J, with 10 bases between. The CDR3 spells CASSLQGMNTEAFF. CDR3 DNA: TGTGCCAGTAGTCTACAGGGCATGAACACTGAAGCTTTCTTT.

This chain connects TRBV7-8 to TRBJ2-3; D call uncertain. CDR1 and CDR2 (germline): SGHVS, FQNEAQ. Trimming took 4 bases from V and 6 from J, leaving 8 bases between them. This CDR3 has 12 amino acids. CDR3 region: CASSSSWDTQYF. As DNA, the CDR3 is TGTGCCAGCAGCTCGTCCTGGGATACGCAGTATTTT. The full variable domain, in which reference TRBV7-8 and TRBJ2-3 provide the parts outside the CDR3, is GAGVSQSPRYKVAKRGQDVALRCDPISGHVSLFWYQQALGQGPEFLTYFQNEAQLDKSGLPSDRFFAERPEGSVSTLKIQRTQQEDSAVYLCASSSSWDTQYFGPGTRLTVL.

This rearrangement joins TRBV6-5 to TRBJ2-7; possibly TRBD1 for D (6 bases). V lost 9 bases to trimming and J lost 2 bases, with 17 bases between them. Germline CDR1 and CDR2: MNHEY and SVGAGI. CDR3 length equals 14 residues. CDR3 in amino acids: CASSAGAPPYEQYF. CDR3 in DNA: TGTGCCAGTTCTGCAGGGGCTCCCCCCTACGAGCAGTACTTC.

The chain joins TRBV27 to TRBJ2-1; tentatively, D is TRBD2 (5 bases). V was clipped by 0 bases and J by 10 bases, with 13 bases between them. The CDR3 totals 14 residues. Germline CDR1 and CDR2: MNHEY and SMNVEV (reference sequence). DNA of the CDR3: TGTGCCAGCAGTTTATCCATTGAGGGTCGGGAGCAGTTCTTC. It encodes CASSLSIEGREQFF.

The rearrangement links TRBV2 to TRBJ2-3; unclear D gene. Deletions cut 4 bases from V and 1 base from J, with 6 bases between. The germline V gene encodes CDR1 SNHLY and CDR2 FYNNEI. The CDR3 has 13 residues. This chain's CDR3 is CASSGPRTDTQYF. The CDR3 region has the DNA TGTGCCAGCAGTGGACCCCGCACAGATACGCAGTATTTT.

A single count supports this clone. The chain combines TRBV10-3 with TRBJ1-1; D unclear. CDR1 is ENHRY and CDR2 is SYGVKD in the germline V gene. The V and J ends lost 6 bases and 1 base respectively, with 12 bases between them. The CDR3 extends over 14 amino acids. This CDR3 reads CAISEPDWNTEAFF. The CDR3 coding sequence is TGTGCCATCAGCGAGCCAGACTGGAACACTGAAGCTTTCTTT.

This chain joins TRBV19 and TRBJ2-2, with 7 bases lining up with TRBD1. CDR1 is LNHDA, CDR2 SQIVND, per germline (reference sequence). V shed 3 bases and J 3 bases; nucleotides not matched to a gene: 7. The CDR3 consists of 16 residues. CDR3 coding DNA: TGTGCCAGTAGTATTACCAGGGGGTGGGACACCGGGGAGCTGTTTTTT. Encoded protein: CASSITRGWDTGELFF. Supplemented by reference TRBV19 and TRBJ2-2, the full variable domain reads DGGITQSPKYLFRKEGQNVTLSCEQNLNHDAMYWYRQDPGQGLRLIYYSQIVNDFQKGDIAEGYSVSREKKESFPLTVTSAQKNPTAFYLCASSITRGWDTGELFFGEGSRLTVL.

This clone came up once. The chain carries TRBV18 and TRBJ2-5, with D possibly being TRBD1 (7 bases). Per the germline V gene, CDR1 is KGHSH and CDR2 is LQKENI. Trimming took off 6 bases at V and 0 bases at J, with 11 bases between the two ends. The CDR3 consists of 14 residues. The CDR3 is CASSPGGYQETQYF. The DNA for the CDR3 is TGTGCCAGCTCGCCAGGGGGGTACCAAGAGACCCAGTACTTC. The variable domain in full, with the rest retrieved from reference TRBV18 and TRBJ2-5, is NAGVMQNPRHLVRRRGQEARLRCSPMKGHSHVYWYRQLPEEGLKFMVYLQKENIIDESGMPKERFSAEFPKEGPSILRIQQVVRGDSAAYFCASSPGGYQETQYFGPGTRLLVL.

The chain uses TRBV11-2 and TRBJ1-1, with D hard to call. V dropped 4 bases and J dropped 7 bases, with 10 bases sitting between them. CDR3 size: 12 residues. Germline V gene sequence: CDR1 SGHAT, CDR2 FQNNGV. The CDR3 sequence is CASSSWEVEAFF. The CDR3 region has the DNA TGTGCCAGCAGCTCCTGGGAAGTTGAAGCTTTCTTT.

This rearrangement joins TRBV2 to TRBJ1-6; 7 nucleotides line up with TRBD1. Germline CDR1 and CDR2: SNHLY and FYNNEI. Unmatched junction bases numbered 13, after V lost 6 bases and J lost 8 bases. This CDR3 has 16 residues. Here the CDR3 reads CASRHYSTGKDSPLHF. DNA of the CDR3: TGTGCCAGCAGACATTACTCGACAGGGAAGGATTCACCCCTCCACTTT.

This clone is a singleton in its sample. The chain uses TRBV4-3 and TRBJ2-3; D gene uncertain. V dropped 1 base and J dropped 1 base, with 9 bases sitting between them. In germline, CDR1 is LGHNA, CDR2 YSLEER. CDR3 length: 15 amino acids. CDR3 nucleotide sequence: TGCGCCAGCAGCCAAGGGGCTATTGGCACAGATACGCAGTATTTT. This translates into CASSQGAIGTDTQYF.

The chain has TRBV30 and TRBJ1-2; D unclear. CDR3 size: 12 residues. Germline CDR1 reads GTSNPN; CDR2 reads SVGIG (reference sequence). V was cut by 0 bases and J by 7 bases, with 9 bases left in between. CDR3 region: CAWSVGPGGYTF. CDR3 bases: TGTGCCTGGAGTGTAGGACCGGGTGGCTACACCTTC.

V and J are TRBV28 and TRBJ2-7; 12 positions match TRBD1. J gave up 9 bases and V 2 bases, and 8 bases lay outside the gene matches. Germline CDR1 MDHEN, CDR2 SYDVKM. The CDR3 has 15 residues. CDR3 sequence reads: CASSLEGQGAFGQYF. In nucleotides, the CDR3 is TGTGCCAGCAGTTTAGAGGGACAGGGGGCATTCGGGCAGTACTTC. The full variable domain, with the rest looked up from reference TRBV28 and TRBJ2-7, is DVKVTQSSRYLVKRTGEKVFLECVQDMDHENMFWYRQDPGLGLRLIYFSYDVKMKEKGDIPEGYSVSREKKERFSLILESASTNQTSMYLCASSLEGQGAFGQYFGPGTRLTVT.